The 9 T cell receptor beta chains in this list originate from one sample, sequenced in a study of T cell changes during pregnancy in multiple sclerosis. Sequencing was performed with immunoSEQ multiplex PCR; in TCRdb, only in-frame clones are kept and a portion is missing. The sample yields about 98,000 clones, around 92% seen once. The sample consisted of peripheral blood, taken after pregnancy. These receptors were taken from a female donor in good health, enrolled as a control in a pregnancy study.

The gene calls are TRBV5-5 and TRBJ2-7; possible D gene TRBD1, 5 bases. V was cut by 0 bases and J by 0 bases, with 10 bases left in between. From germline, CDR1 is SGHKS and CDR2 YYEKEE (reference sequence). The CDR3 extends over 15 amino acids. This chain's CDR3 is CASSLDRTPSYEQYF. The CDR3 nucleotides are TGTGCCAGCAGCTTGGACAGGACGCCCTCCTACGAGCAGTACTTC.

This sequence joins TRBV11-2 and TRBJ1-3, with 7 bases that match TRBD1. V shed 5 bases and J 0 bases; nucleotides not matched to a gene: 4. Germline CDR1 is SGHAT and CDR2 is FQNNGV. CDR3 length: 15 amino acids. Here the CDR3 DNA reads TGTGCCAGCAGCCACTACAGGGGCTCTGGAAACACCATATATTTT. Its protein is CASSHYRGSGNTIYF.

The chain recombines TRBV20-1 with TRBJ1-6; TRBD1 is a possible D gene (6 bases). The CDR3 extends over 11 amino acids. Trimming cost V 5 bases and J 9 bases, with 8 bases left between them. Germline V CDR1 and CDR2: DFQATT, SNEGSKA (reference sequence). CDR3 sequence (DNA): TGCAGTGCTGGGGGCGGTTCACCCCTCCACTTT. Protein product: CSAGGGSPLHF.

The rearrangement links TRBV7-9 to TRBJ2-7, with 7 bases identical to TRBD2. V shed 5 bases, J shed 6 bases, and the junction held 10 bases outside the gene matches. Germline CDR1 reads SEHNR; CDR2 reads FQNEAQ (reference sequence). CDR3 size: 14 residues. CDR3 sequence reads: CASSRGGWMSEQYF. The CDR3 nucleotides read TGTGCCAGCAGCCGGGGAGGGTGGATGAGCGAGCAGTACTTC.

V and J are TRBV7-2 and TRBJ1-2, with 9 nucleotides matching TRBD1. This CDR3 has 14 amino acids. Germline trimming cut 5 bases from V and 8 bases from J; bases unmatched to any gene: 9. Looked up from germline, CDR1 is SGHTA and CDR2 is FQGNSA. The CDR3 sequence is CASSVQGQGYGYTF. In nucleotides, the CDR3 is TGTGCCAGCAGCGTACAGGGACAGGGTTACGGCTACACCTTC.

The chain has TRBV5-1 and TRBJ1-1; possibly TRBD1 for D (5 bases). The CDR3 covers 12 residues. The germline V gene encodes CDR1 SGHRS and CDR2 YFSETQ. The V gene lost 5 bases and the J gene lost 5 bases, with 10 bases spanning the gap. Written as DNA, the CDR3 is TGCGCCAGCAGGGGAGGGGTAACTGAAGCTTTCTTT. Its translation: CASRGGVTEAFF.

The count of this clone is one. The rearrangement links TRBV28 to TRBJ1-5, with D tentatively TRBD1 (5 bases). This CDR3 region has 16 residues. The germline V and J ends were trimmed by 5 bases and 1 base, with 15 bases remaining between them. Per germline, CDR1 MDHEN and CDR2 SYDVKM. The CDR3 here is CASSTRGRGSNQPQHF. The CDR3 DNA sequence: TGTGCCAGCAGTACCCGGGGGAGAGGAAGCAATCAGCCCCAGCATTTT.

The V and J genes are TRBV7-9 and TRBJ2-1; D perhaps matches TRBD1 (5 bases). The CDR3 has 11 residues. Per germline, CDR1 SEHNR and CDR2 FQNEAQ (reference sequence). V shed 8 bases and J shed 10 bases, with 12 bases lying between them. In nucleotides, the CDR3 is TGTGCCAGCTTAGGGGCGCAGGAGCAGTTCTTC. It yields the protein CASLGAQEQFF.

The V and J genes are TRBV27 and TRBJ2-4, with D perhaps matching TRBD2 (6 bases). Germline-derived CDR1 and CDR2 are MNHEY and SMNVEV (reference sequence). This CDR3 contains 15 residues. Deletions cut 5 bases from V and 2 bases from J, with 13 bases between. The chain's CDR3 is CASSARLVSKNIQYF. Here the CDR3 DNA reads TGTGCCAGCAGTGCAAGACTAGTGTCCAAAAACATTCAGTACTTC.